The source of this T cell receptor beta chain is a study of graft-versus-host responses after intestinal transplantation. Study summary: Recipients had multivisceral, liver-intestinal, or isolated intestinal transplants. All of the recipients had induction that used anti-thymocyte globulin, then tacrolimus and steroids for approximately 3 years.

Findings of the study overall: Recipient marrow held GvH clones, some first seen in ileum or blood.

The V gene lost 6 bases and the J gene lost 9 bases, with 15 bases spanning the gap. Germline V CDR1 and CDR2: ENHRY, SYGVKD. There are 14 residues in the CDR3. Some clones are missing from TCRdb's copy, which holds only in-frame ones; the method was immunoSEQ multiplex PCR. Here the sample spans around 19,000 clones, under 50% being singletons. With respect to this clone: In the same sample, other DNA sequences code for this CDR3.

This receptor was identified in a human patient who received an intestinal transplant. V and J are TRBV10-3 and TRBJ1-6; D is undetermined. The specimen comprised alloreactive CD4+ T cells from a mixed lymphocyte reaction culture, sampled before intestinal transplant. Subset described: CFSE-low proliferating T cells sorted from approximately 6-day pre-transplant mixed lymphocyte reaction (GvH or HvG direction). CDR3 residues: CAISGGLNTSPLHF. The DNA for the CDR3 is TGTGCCATCAGCGGAGGGCTTAACACTTCACCCCTCCACTTT.